This note documents a single T cell receptor (beta chain) sequence. A junction end diverges from the germline sequence, so it may reflect a read error. This entry belongs to a study of T cells in Graves' hyperthyroidism and ophthalmopathy. There are 14 residues in the CDR3. Template material for amplifying TCR beta CDR3 regions consisted of RNA transcripts. HTBI primers were employed in a first-round RT-PCR of the TCR CDR3. TCRdb used MiXCR to reprocess the multiplex PCR reads, holding one entry per CDR3 protein. This repertoire shows 450,000 to 650,000 distinct CDR3 sequences, around 21% found once; its top ten account for about 26%.

The V gene is TRBV12-3 or TRBV12-4, the J gene TRBJ2-2; D possibly matches TRBD1 or TRBD2 (5 bases each). The sequence was obtained from a man between 18 and 29 years old with Graves' hyperthyroidism. The sequencing input was blood. The CDR3 region has the DNA TGTGCCAGCAGTTTGGGACCGAACACCGGGGAGCCGTTTTTT. It encodes CASSLGPNTGEPFF.